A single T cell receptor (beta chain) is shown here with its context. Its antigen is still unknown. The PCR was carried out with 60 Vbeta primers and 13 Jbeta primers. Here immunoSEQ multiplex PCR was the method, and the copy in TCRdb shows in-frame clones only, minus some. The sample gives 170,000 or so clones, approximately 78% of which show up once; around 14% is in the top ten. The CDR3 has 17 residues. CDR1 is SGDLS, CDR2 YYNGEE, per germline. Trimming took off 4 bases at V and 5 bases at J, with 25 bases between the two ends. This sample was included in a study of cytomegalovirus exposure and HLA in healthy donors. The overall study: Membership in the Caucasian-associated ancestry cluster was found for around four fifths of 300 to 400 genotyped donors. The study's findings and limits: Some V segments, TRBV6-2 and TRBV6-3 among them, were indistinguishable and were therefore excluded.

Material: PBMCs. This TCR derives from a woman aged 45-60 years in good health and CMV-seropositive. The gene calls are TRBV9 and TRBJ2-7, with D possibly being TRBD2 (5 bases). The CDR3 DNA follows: TGTGCCAGCAGCCCCAATATAGGGAACAGAGCGGTCCACGAGCAGTACTTC. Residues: CASSPNIGNRAVHEQYF. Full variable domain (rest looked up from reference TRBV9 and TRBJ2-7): DSGVTQTPKHLITATGQRVTLRCSPRSGDLSVYWYQQSLDQGLQFLIQYYNGEERAKGNILERFSAQQFPDLHSELNLSSLELGDSALYFCASSPNIGNRAVHEQYFGPGTRLTVT.